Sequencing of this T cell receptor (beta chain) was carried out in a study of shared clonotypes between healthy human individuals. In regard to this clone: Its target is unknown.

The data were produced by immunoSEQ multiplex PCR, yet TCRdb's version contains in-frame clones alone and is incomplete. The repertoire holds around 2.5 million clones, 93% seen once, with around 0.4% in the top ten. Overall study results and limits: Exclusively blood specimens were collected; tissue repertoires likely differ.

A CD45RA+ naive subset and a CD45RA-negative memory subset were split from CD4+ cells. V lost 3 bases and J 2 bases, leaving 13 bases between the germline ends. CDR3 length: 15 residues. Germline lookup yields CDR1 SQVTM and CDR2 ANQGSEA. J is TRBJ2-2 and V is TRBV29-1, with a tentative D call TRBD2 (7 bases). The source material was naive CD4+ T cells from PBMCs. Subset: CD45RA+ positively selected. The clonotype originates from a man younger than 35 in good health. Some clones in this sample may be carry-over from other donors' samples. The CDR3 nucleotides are TGCAGCGTTGACCCGGGGGGCCTAAACACCGGGGAGCTGTTTTTT. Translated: CSVDPGGLNTGELFF.